Listed below are T cell receptor beta chains from one sample, sequenced in a study of T-cell reconstitution after alpha-beta-depleted transplantation in children. A single record per CDR3 protein comes from TCRdb applying MiXCR to the PCR reads. The sample includes 490,000 or so distinct CDR3 sequences, around 12% of them seen just once. The material was PBMCs from the stem cell graft donor, obtained from the stem cell graft. The receptors come from a human donor who donated a stem cell graft to a child with combined immunodeficiency. Each CDR3 is given with its conserved first and last residue. The order of the fields is V gene, J gene, clone size, D gene, CDR3 DNA, CDR3 protein. D genes are given only for firm matches. Not all rows give a size; the values are once, few, many and, for expanded clones, a class.

V: TRBV11-3; J: TRBJ2-7; size: -; D: -; DNA: TGTGCCAGCAGCGTCACCCGAATAGCGGACTCCTACGAGCAGTACTTC; CDR3: CASSVTRIADSYEQYF
V: TRBV29-1; J: TRBJ2-7; size: few; D: -; DNA: TGCAGCGTCTTTGGCGGGGCCTCCTACGAGCAGTACTTC; CDR3: CSVFGGASYEQYF
V: TRBV6-5; J: TRBJ2-1; size: -; D: TRBD2; DNA: TGTGCCAGCAGTTACTCCTGGGACTATCTGAATGAGCAGTTCTTC; CDR3: CASSYSWDYLNEQFF
V: TRBV6-1; J: TRBJ2-3; size: many; D: TRBD1; DNA: TGTGCCAGCACCCACGCCCCGGGACAGGGGTCAGATACGCAGTATTTT; CDR3: CASTHAPGQGSDTQYF
V: TRBV9; J: TRBJ1-1; size: many; D: -; DNA: TGTGCCAGCAGCGTGAGCCAGGGCACTGAAGCTTTCTTT; CDR3: CASSVSQGTEAFF
V: TRBV24-1; J: TRBJ2-1; size: many; D: -; DNA: TGTGCCACCAGTGATTTGGTTGAGCAGTTCTTC; CDR3: CATSDLVEQFF
V: TRBV15; J: TRBJ2-1; size: few; D: -; DNA: TGTGCCACCAGCATCGGTCTTTCGAACTACAATGAGCAGTTCTTC; CDR3: CATSIGLSNYNEQFF
V: TRBV11-2; J: TRBJ2-4; size: few; D: TRBD1; DNA: TGTGCCAGCAGCTTAGGGACAGGGGGCCTCGGGGACATTCAGTACTTC; CDR3: CASSLGTGGLGDIQYF
V: TRBV7-9; J: TRBJ2-2; size: -; D: TRBD1; DNA: TGTGCCGGGTCGGGACAGGGCCTATCGAACACCGGGGAGCTGTTTTTT; CDR3: CAGSGQGLSNTGELFF
V: TRBV12-3/TRBV12-4; J: TRBJ1-2; size: -; D: -; DNA: TGTGCCAGCAGTTTTGGGGGGTGGGGCTACACCTTC; CDR3: CASSFGGWGYTF
V: TRBV5-6; J: TRBJ1-1; size: -; D: TRBD1; DNA: TGTGCCAGCAGCTCCGGGACAGCGAACACTGAAGCTTTCTTT; CDR3: CASSSGTANTEAFF
V: TRBV7-9; J: TRBJ2-5; size: -; D: -; DNA: TGTGCCAGCCTACTAGGGGGGGCAGAGACCCAGTACTTC; CDR3: CASLLGGAETQYF
V: TRBV20-1; J: TRBJ2-7; size: few; D: -; DNA: TGCAGTGCTAGAGATGGGACCGGCCACAGCTACGAGCAGTACTTC; CDR3: CSARDGTGHSYEQYF
V: TRBV3-1; J: TRBJ1-1; size: -; D: -; DNA: TGTGCCAGCAGCTCCCCGGGCAGGAACACTGAAGCTTTCTTT; CDR3: CASSSPGRNTEAFF
V: TRBV12-3/TRBV12-4; J: TRBJ2-5; size: many; D: TRBD2; DNA: TGTGCCAGCAGTCCGGCCGGGGGGTACCAAGAGACCCAGTACTTC; CDR3: CASSPAGGYQETQYF
V: TRBV9; J: TRBJ2-3; size: few; D: TRBD2; DNA: TGTGCCAGCAGCCCAAAGCTGGGACTAAATCCCCGCACAGATACGCAGTATTTT; CDR3: CASSPKLGLNPRTDTQYF
V: TRBV4-2; J: TRBJ2-7; size: -; D: -; DNA: TGTGCCAGCAGCAACGCCGGACGGTCCTACGAGCAGTACTTC; CDR3: CASSNAGRSYEQYF
V: TRBV6-1; J: TRBJ2-7; size: few; D: -; DNA: TGTGCCAGCAGCACGAGGGGGAGGTACCACGAGCAGTACTTC; CDR3: CASSTRGRYHEQYF
V: TRBV7-9; J: TRBJ2-2; size: -; D: TRBD1; DNA: TGTGCCAGCAACTCCGGGACAGACTACACCGGGGAGCTGTTTTTT; CDR3: CASNSGTDYTGELFF